This record concerns one T cell receptor (beta chain) sequence. As yet, its antigen is unknown. The CDR3 has 14 amino acids. Trimming at V came to 7 bases and at J to 6 bases, leaving 9 bases not matched to a gene. Germline V CDR1 and CDR2: SGHTA, FQGTGA. The PCR was carried out with 60 Vbeta primers and 13 Jbeta primers. Repertoires were generated with immunoSEQ multiplex PCR, while TCRdb's copy carries only in-frame clones and drops some. The sample includes hundreds of thousands of clones, around 80% of them seen just once. The data were obtained in a study of cytomegalovirus exposure and HLA in healthy donors. Study-wide results and limits: An Asian-associated ancestry cluster reportedly showed fewer N-insertions than the roughly 670-donor mean in a later analysis. Presence/absence results assume similar sequencing depth per donor, which may not hold. Analyzed later, association rates of TCRs varied across HLA loci, with DRB1 most and HLA-C fewest.

The V gene is TRBV7-3, the J gene TRBJ2-1; 7 bases are a match to TRBD2. This TCR derives from a man aged 25 to 40 in good health and CMV-seronegative. The sample comprised PBMCs. The CDR3 bases are TGTGCCAGCAAACCGATGGCTAGCGGCAATGAGCAGTTCTTC. Its protein product is CASKPMASGNEQFF.